At least ten counts were recorded for the clone carrying this T cell receptor beta chain. What it binds is not known. This entry belongs to a study of T-cell memory formation after mild COVID-19. Study-wide context: Clusters were largely donor specific.

TCRdb analysed the 5' RACE reads with MiXCR anew, one entry per CDR3 protein. The sample lists fewer than 700,000 distinct CDR3 sequences; roughly 18% were seen once. From germline, CDR1 is SGHTA and CDR2 FQGTGA. The CDR3 consists of 17 residues. V was pared by 0 bases and J by 0 bases, with 2 bases of the junction left unmatched. The study, taken as a whole, reports: Pre-infection memory showed some responding clones, and this suggested that cross-reactive memory joined. Clones contracting over day 15 to 85 were CD4/CD8 balanced, with later expanders leaning CD4+.

The chain uses TRBV7-3 and TRBJ2-1, with 10 bases matching TRBD2. The clonotype originates from an adult woman who had mild COVID-19 (a few samples of this study predate the infection). Cell type and time point are not known. Sequencing was performed on PBMCs or a T cell subset sorted from them (not recorded which). DNA of the CDR3: TGTGCCAGCAGCTTAACTAGCGGGAGGTCCTCCTACAATGAGCAGTTCTTC. Translating it yields CASSLTSGRSSYNEQFF.